Each of the 5 T cell receptor beta chains below was sequenced from the same sample in a study of PD-L1 blockade in urothelial cancer. Sequencing used immunoSEQ multiplex PCR; TCRdb keeps in-frame clones, though not all of them. This sample has 95,000 to 130,000 clones, with roughly 89% found just once. Time point: peripheral blood 6 weeks after treatment start. The sequenced sample was PBMCs, obtained around atezolizumab (anti-PD-L1) treatment. These TCRs come from a man between 60 and 75 years old with urothelial cancer.

The chain recombines TRBV7-6 with TRBJ2-5; 8 nucleotides align to TRBD2. Germline V gives CDR1 SGHVS, CDR2 FNYEAQ. This CDR3 is built from 16 residues. The ends lost 2 bases at V and 4 bases at J; junction bases unmatched: 9. The CDR3 DNA is TGTGCCAGCAGCTTAAGCGGCGGGGGGTTTGGAGAGACCCAGTACTTC. It translates to CASSLSGGGFGETQYF.

The J gene is TRBJ2-1, the V gene TRBV28, with 9 bases fitting TRBD1. CDR1 is MDHEN, CDR2 SYDVKM, per germline. With 6 bases clipped from V and 4 bases from J, the junction kept 7 bases outside the gene matches. This CDR3 has 15 amino acids. The CDR3 nucleotides read TGTGCCAGCAGCACCCACGGGACAGGGTACAATGAGCAGTTCTTC. It codes for CASSTHGTGYNEQFF.

This sequence joins TRBV9 and TRBJ2-7; a possible D gene is TRBD1 (6 bases). This CDR3 region has 14 residues. Trimming pared 7 bases from V and 0 bases from J, leaving 14 bases between. Germline V CDR1 and CDR2: SGDLS, YYNGEE. CDR3 coding DNA: TGTGCCAGCTCTAGGGGGTCCCTCTCCTACGAGCAGTACTTC. The encoded protein is CASSRGSLSYEQYF.

This chain uses TRBV4-3 with TRBJ2-7; D perhaps matches TRBD1 (6 bases). CDR1 is LGHNA, CDR2 YSLEER, per germline. V was cut by 0 bases and J by 2 bases, with 11 bases left in between. This CDR3 is built from 15 residues. The CDR3 DNA is TGCGCCAGCAGCCAAGACGCAGGACAGCCCTACGAGCAGTACTTC. As protein: CASSQDAGQPYEQYF.

The chain has TRBV27 and TRBJ2-7; 8 bases align to TRBD1. The CDR3 is 14 amino acids. V shed 3 bases and J 6 bases; nucleotides not matched to a gene: 7. The germline CDR1 and CDR2 sequences are MNHEY and SMNVEV (reference sequence). CDR3 nucleotides: TGTGCCAGCAGTTTCCGGGACAGGCTCCCCGAGCAGTACTTC. This encodes CASSFRDRLPEQYF.